These 5 T cell receptor beta chains came from one sample sequenced in a study of blood T cell repertoires in COVID-19. The repertoire was sequenced with immunoSEQ multiplex PCR; TCRdb's copy has only in-frame clones and lacks some. In the table there are around 70,000 clones, around 80% of which are singletons. Input material: peripheral blood. The receptors derive from a man aged 60-69 years with active or convalescent COVID-19.

The chain joins TRBV6-6 to TRBJ2-3, with TRBD2 identical over 16 bases. Germline V gene lookup returns CDR1 MNHNY and CDR2 SVGAGI (reference sequence). The CDR3 runs to 19 residues. With V trimmed by 5 bases and J by 6 bases, 14 bases remained unmatched. The CDR3 protein is CASSHDAPGLAGGRDTQYF. For the CDR3, the DNA is TGTGCCAGCAGTCACGACGCCCCGGGACTAGCGGGGGGGCGGGATACGCAGTATTTT.

The V call is TRBV5-1, the J call TRBJ2-1, with 8 bases that match TRBD2. The CDR3 totals 15 residues. After removal of 8 bases from V and 0 bases from J, the junction contained 7 bases not matched to a gene. From germline, CDR1 is SGHRS and CDR2 YFSETQ. The CDR3 DNA reads as TGCGCCAGTTACCTAAGCGGGGGCTCCTACAATGAGCAGTTCTTC. Protein: CASYLSGGSYNEQFF.

The rearrangement joins TRBV11-3 to TRBJ1-1; D is unclear. Trimming took off 5 bases at V and 3 bases at J, with 10 bases between the two ends. The CDR3 is 13 amino acids. From germline, CDR1 is SGHNT and CDR2 YENEEA. The CDR3 reads CASSPRRDTEAFF. The CDR3 region has the DNA TGTGCCAGCAGCCCTCGTCGGGACACTGAAGCTTTCTTT.

This sequence joins TRBV5-1 and TRBJ2-7; D not resolved. The CDR3 extends over 15 amino acids. Trimming stripped 2 bases from V and 1 base from J, with 13 bases between. Germline values: CDR1 SGHRS, CDR2 YFSETQ. CDR3 nucleotides: TGCGCCAGCAGCTTCGGAGATCCGTTATCCTACGAGCAGTACTTC. Translated: CASSFGDPLSYEQYF.

The V and J genes are TRBV6-5 and TRBJ2-2, with 7 bases lining up with TRBD2. This CDR3 has 14 residues. CDR1 MNHEY and CDR2 SVGAGI come from the germline V gene. The V segment lost 6 bases and the J segment 5 bases; nucleotides outside the gene matches: 6. This CDR3 reads CASRMGGWTGELFF. DNA of the CDR3: TGTGCCAGCAGAATGGGGGGGTGGACCGGGGAGCTGTTTTTT.